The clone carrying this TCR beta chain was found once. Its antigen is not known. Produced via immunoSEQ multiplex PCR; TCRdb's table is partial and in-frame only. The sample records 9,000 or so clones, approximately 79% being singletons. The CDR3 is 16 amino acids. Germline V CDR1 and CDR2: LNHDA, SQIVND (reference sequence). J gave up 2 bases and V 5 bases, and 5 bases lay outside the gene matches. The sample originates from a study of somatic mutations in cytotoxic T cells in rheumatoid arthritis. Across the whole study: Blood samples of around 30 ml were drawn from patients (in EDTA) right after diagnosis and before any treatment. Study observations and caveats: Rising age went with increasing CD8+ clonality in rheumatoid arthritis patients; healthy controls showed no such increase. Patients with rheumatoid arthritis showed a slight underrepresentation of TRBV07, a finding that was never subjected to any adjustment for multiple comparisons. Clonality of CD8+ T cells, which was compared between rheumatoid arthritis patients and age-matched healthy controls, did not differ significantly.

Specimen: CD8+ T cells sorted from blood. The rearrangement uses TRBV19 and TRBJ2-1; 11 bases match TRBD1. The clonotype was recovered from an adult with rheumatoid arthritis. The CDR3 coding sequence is TGTGCCAGTAGTCCACGGACAGGGGGCGCCTACAATGAGCAGTTCTTC. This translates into CASSPRTGGAYNEQFF.